This TCR beta chain was profiled in a study of cytomegalovirus exposure and HLA in healthy donors. This clone came up a few times. What it binds is not known. The study's findings and limits: Among immune exposure information, only CMV serostatus was available. Segments of the TCR beta V type were, in most cases, productive about 90% or about 30% of the time in an earlier analysis.

PCR employed 60 Vbeta and 13 Jbeta primers. Libraries were prepared by immunoSEQ multiplex PCR; TCRdb keeps only in-frame clonotypes and omits some of them. The table records around 140,000 clones, about 87% of them present only once. Trimming removed 1 base at V and 0 bases at J, with 16 bases between. CDR3 length: 18 residues. CDR1 and CDR2 from the germline V gene are SEHNR and FQNEAQ (reference sequence). J is TRBJ1-3 and V is TRBV7-9; tentatively, D is TRBD1 (5 bases). Source material: PBMCs. The sequence was collected from a woman in her 30s in good health and CMV-seronegative. CDR3 region: CASSLEPQGHYSGNTIYF. For the CDR3, the DNA is TGTGCCAGCAGCTTAGAACCTCAGGGCCACTACTCTGGAAACACCATATATTTT.